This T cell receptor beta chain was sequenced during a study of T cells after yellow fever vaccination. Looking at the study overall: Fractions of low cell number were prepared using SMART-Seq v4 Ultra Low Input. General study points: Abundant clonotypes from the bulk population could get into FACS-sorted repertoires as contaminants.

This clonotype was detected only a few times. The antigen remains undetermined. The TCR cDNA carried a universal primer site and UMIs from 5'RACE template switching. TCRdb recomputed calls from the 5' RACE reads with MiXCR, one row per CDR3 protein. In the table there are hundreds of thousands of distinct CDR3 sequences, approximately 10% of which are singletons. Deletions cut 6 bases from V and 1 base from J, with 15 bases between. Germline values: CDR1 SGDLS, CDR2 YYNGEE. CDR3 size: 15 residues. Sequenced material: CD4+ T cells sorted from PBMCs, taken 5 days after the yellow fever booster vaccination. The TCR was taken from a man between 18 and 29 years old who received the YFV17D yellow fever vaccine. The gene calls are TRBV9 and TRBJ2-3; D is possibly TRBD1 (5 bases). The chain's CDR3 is CASTKGAPRTDTQYF. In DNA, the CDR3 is TGTGCCAGCACTAAAGGGGCCCCACGCACAGATACGCAGTATTTT.